These T cell receptor beta chains were read from a single sample in a study of T cell responses to AZD1222 COVID-19 vaccine. Using immunoSEQ multiplex PCR, the repertoire was profiled, and TCRdb retains in-frame clones only, with some absent. The top ten hold approximately 1.5% of the sample, which has 200,000 to 250,000 clones, approximately 94% seen once. This specimen consisted of peripheral blood, obtained 28 days after the second dose of the MenACWY control vaccine. These receptors were taken from an adult who received the MenACWY meningococcal vaccine as a control. Each CDR3 is given with its conserved first and last residue. The D gene is left open where the match is weak. Clone size, where shown, is once, few, many, or a class for clones that have expanded.

>NA|TRBV6-2/TRBV6-3|NA|TRBJ1-1
TGTGCCAGCAGTTACTCGTGGCCAGCGGTTGAAGCTTTCTTT
CASSYSWPAVEAFF
>NA|TRBV5-5|NA|TRBJ2-3
TGTGCCAGCAGCTTGGGGGGAGATACGCAGTATTTT
CASSLGGDTQYF
>TRBD2|TRBV2|NA|TRBJ2-2
TGTGCCAGCAGGGAGCGGGAGGGGAACACCGGGGAGCTGTTTTTT
CASREREGNTGELFF
>TRBD1|TRBV5-1|NA|TRBJ2-2
TGCGCCAGCAGCTCGAGGACAGGGATCGGGGAGCTGTTTTTT
CASSSRTGIGELFF
>NA|TRBV28|NA|TRBJ1-6
TGTGCCAGCAGTTTATTGCCAGAGGGAGGCCCGAGCTCCTATAATTCACCCCTCCACTTT
CASSLLPEGGPSSYNSPLHF
>NA|TRBV7-3|NA|TRBJ2-1
TGTGCCAGCAGCTTACTCGTGGGGAGCTACAATGAGCAGTTCTTC
CASSLLVGSYNEQFF
>TRBD1|TRBV6-5|NA|TRBJ1-5
TGTGCCAGCACCTTACAGGGGAGCAATCAGCCCCAGCATTTT
CASTLQGSNQPQHF
>TRBD1|TRBV28|NA|TRBJ2-7
TGTGCCAGCAGTTTACCGGGACAGGGAAGTTACGAGCAGTACTTC
CASSLPGQGSYEQYF
>TRBD1|TRBV7-8|NA|TRBJ2-7
TGTGCCAGCAGCCCCCGGACAGGGCTCCTCCGGGACGAGCAGTACTTC
CASSPRTGLLRDEQYF
>TRBD2|TRBV9|NA|TRBJ2-3
TGTGCCAGCAGCCCCGGAGGGTCGGGGGGGAGATCAGATACGCAGTATTTT
CASSPGGSGGRSDTQYF
>NA|TRBV30|NA|TRBJ1-1
TGTGCCTGGAGTGCCGGGACGTTCACTGAAGCTTTCTTT
CAWSAGTFTEAFF
>NA|TRBV7-3|NA|TRBJ2-1
TGTGCCAGCAGCTTAGGCACTAGCATCCAACACAATGAGCAGTTCTTC
CASSLGTSIQHNEQFF
>TRBD2|TRBV5-1|NA|TRBJ2-7
TGCGCCAGCAGCTTGGGCTTAAGCGGGGTCTACGAGCAGTACTTC
CASSLGLSGVYEQYF
>NA|TRBV4-1|NA|TRBJ2-1
TGCGCCAGCAGCCACCAGGGGAATGAGCAGTTCTTC
CASSHQGNEQFF
>NA|TRBV10-3|NA|TRBJ2-7
TGTGCCATCAGTTGGGGGGACGAGCAGTACTTC
CAISWGDEQYF
>NA|TRBV28|NA|TRBJ2-3
TGTGCCAGCAGCTTAATTGCCCCCAACAGGGCAGATACGCAGTATTTT
CASSLIAPNRADTQYF
>TRBD1|TRBV28|NA|TRBJ1-6
TGTGCCAGCAGTATGACAGGGGCGAATTCACCCCTCCACTTT
CASSMTGANSPLHF
>NA|TRBV6-5|NA|TRBJ1-1
TGTGCCAGCAGTTATTCGGTGAACACTGAAGCTTTCTTT
CASSYSVNTEAFF
>TRBD2|TRBV27|NA|TRBJ2-7
TGTGCCAGCAGCCAGGGACTAGTGGGATACGAGCAGTACTTC
CASSQGLVGYEQYF
>NA|TRBV19|NA|TRBJ2-7
TGTGCCAGTAGGAGCGGGCACAGCTCCTACGAGCAGTACTTC
CASRSGHSSYEQYF
>NA|TRBV6-2/TRBV6-3|few|TRBJ2-5
TGTGCCAGCAGCACCGGGACGGAACAAGAGACCCAGTACTTC
CASSTGTEQETQYF
>TRBD2|TRBV10-3|NA|TRBJ2-1
TGTGCCGCCCTCGGGACTAGCGGAGCCCGGGCTTACAATGAGCAGTTCTTC
CAALGTSGARAYNEQFF
>NA|TRBV9|NA|TRBJ2-7
TGTGCCACAAGGGACACCAGGACCTCCTACGAGCAGTACTTC
CATRDTRTSYEQYF
>TRBD2|TRBV7-9|NA|TRBJ2-5
TGTGCCAGCAGCTCCTCTAGCGGGGAGACCCAGTACTTC
CASSSSSGETQYF
>NA|TRBV10-1|NA|TRBJ1-1
TGCGCCAGCATTATTAACAGAGAAGCTTTCTTT
CASIINREAFF
>TRBD1|TRBV2|NA|TRBJ2-7
TGTGCCAGCAGTAGAACCGGGACAGGGTCGGTGGGGCAGTACTTC
CASSRTGTGSVGQYF
>TRBD1|TRBV19|NA|TRBJ1-4
TGTGCCAGGAAAGGGGGCTTTAATGAAAAACTGTTTTTT
CARKGGFNEKLFF
>TRBD2|TRBV5-1|NA|TRBJ2-1
TGCGCCAGCGGGAGCCGGGGGGGCCTCAATGAGCAGTTCTTC
CASGSRGGLNEQFF